This T cell receptor (beta chain) was retrieved from a study of cytomegalovirus exposure and HLA in healthy donors. The V end was cut by 2 bases, the J end by 2 bases, with 13 bases between. Germline lookup yields CDR1 SEHNR and CDR2 FQNEAQ (reference sequence). The CDR3 is 15 residues long. TCRdb's copy holds only in-frame clones and misses some; the assay was immunoSEQ multiplex PCR. The table records under 300,000 clones, approximately 83% of them present only once. This clone was recorded once. Its target is unknown. Findings of the study overall: Rarity characterized most TCR sequences, yet some public TCRs appeared in many donors. 164 TCR beta chains were listed as cytomegalovirus-associated. For cytomegalovirus status, the classifier reportedly gave diagnoses with high specificity and sensitivity.

The rearrangement uses TRBV7-9 and TRBJ2-7, with D possibly matching TRBD2 (6 bases). The clonotype comes from a woman younger than 45 in good health and CMV-seropositive. The material sequenced was PBMCs. Here the CDR3 reads CASSLSPSATYEQYF. CDR3 bases: TGTGCCAGCAGCTTATCCCCTAGCGCCACCTACGAGCAGTACTTC. The whole variable domain, remainder taken from reference TRBV7-9 and TRBJ2-7, is DTGVSQNPRHKITKRGQNVTFRCDPISEHNRLYWYRQTLGQGPEFLTYFQNEAQLEKSRLLSDRFSAERPKGSFSTLEIQRTEQGDSAMYLCASSLSPSATYEQYFGPGTRLTVT.